Each of the 29 T cell receptor beta chains below was sequenced from the same sample in a study of CD8+CD57+ T cells in acquired aplastic anemia. Patients picked for sequencing had shown CD8+CD57+ cell expansion detected by flow cytometry. Genomic DNA, the template, was used for profiling of the TCR beta VDJ and CDR3. TCRdb re-derived calls from the reads in MiXCR, one entry per CDR3 protein. The sample yields about 95,000 distinct CDR3 sequences, around 62% seen once. Sequencing was done on a sample of sorted CD4+, CD8+, or CD8+CD57+ T cells (not recorded which) from PBMCs. The receptors derive from a human donor with aplastic anemia.

V and J are TRBV12-3 or TRBV12-4 and TRBJ2-7; D call uncertain. Trimming took off 5 bases at V and 3 bases at J, with 8 bases between the two ends. The CDR3 is 12 amino acids. CDR3 loop: CASSPALYEQYF. CDR3 nucleotides: TGTGCCAGCAGTCCGGCGCTCTACGAGCAGTACTTC.

The chain joins TRBV7-3 to TRBJ2-7; D unresolved. The CDR3 has 11 amino acids. Trimming pared 6 bases from V and 6 bases from J, leaving 9 bases between. Per the germline V gene, CDR1 is SGHTA and CDR2 is FQGTGA. The CDR3 here is CASSRTVEQYF. The CDR3 nucleotides read TGTGCCAGCAGTAGGACGGTCGAGCAGTACTTC.

V usage is TRBV4-1 and J usage is TRBJ1-5; D is undetermined. Deletions cut 0 bases from V and 4 bases from J, with 13 bases between. The CDR3 runs 16 residues. Germline values: CDR1 MGHRA, CDR2 YSYEKL. The DNA of the CDR3 is TGCGCCAGCAGCCAAGATTCAGGACGGCTTAATCAGCCCCAGCATTTT. As protein: CASSQDSGRLNQPQHF.

This clonotype was recorded a few times. The chain employs TRBV7-9 and TRBJ1-2; TRBD1 is a possible D gene (6 bases). V lost 2 bases, J lost 6 bases, and 13 bases lay in between. Looked up from germline, CDR1 is SEHNR and CDR2 is FQNEAQ (reference sequence). CDR3 length equals 14 residues. CDR3 loop: CASSLWARDNGYTF. CDR3 DNA: TGTGCCAGCAGCTTATGGGCCAGGGACAATGGCTACACCTTC.

This clonotype was counted at least ten times. The rearrangement links TRBV6-4 to TRBJ1-1; D may be TRBD1 (6 bases). Germline lookup yields CDR1 MRHNA and CDR2 SNTAGT. The CDR3 has 16 residues. V shed 11 bases and J shed 3 bases, with 25 bases lying between them. CDR3 sequence: CAARRGGATGDTEAFF. The CDR3 region has the DNA TGTGCCGCCAGGCGGGGGGGGGCCACGGGGGACACTGAAGCTTTCTTT.

This chain uses TRBV29-1 with TRBJ1-1, with 7 nucleotides matching TRBD1. Germline loops: CDR1 SQVTM, CDR2 ANQGSEA. V was pared by 3 bases and J by 1 base, with 2 bases of the junction left unmatched. This CDR3 has 13 amino acids. The CDR3 sequence is CSVDPGGNTEAFF. The CDR3 bases are TGCAGCGTTGATCCAGGGGGGAACACTGAAGCTTTCTTT.

The chain employs TRBV7-8 and TRBJ1-2, with D tentatively TRBD1 (5 bases). CDR1 and CDR2 from the germline V gene are SGHVS and FQNEAQ. This CDR3 region has 13 residues. V was cut by 6 bases and J by 2 bases, with 10 bases left in between. The CDR3: CASSPRVNYGYTF. CDR3 nucleotide sequence: TGTGCCAGCAGTCCCAGGGTGAACTATGGCTACACCTTC.

The rearrangement joins TRBV25-1 to TRBJ2-1; no clear D. This CDR3 contains 16 residues. The V gene's germline CDR1 is MGHDK and CDR2 SYGVNS. V was cut by 5 bases and J by 4 bases, with 18 bases left in between. The CDR3, as DNA: TGTGCCAGCAGTTCCACGGAAGCGCCTCAATACAATGAGCAGTTCTTC. It yields the protein CASSSTEAPQYNEQFF. Drawing the rest from reference TRBV25-1 and TRBJ2-1, the complete variable domain is EADIYQTPRYLVIGTGKKITLECSQTMGHDKMYWYQQDPGMELHLIHYSYGVNSTEKGDLSSESTVSRIRTEHFPLTLESARPSHTSQYLCASSSTEAPQYNEQFFGPGTRLTVL.

This chain uses TRBV7-3 with TRBJ2-1; D ambiguous. V was trimmed by 2 bases and J by 3 bases, leaving 11 bases between them. CDR3 size: 15 residues. CDR1 and CDR2 from the germline V gene are SGHTA and FQGTGA. CDR3 DNA: TGTGCCAGCAGCTTAGAGGCGCCCCGCTACAATGAGCAGTTCTTC. This encodes CASSLEAPRYNEQFF. Together with reference TRBV7-3 and TRBJ2-1, the CDR3 gives the full variable domain: GAGVSQTPSNKVTEKGKYVELRCDPISGHTALYWYRQSLGQGPEFLIYFQGTGAADDSGLPNDRFFAVRPEGSVSTLKIQRTERGDSAVYLCASSLEAPRYNEQFFGPGTRLTVL.

This clonotype was counted a single time. The chain combines TRBV9 with TRBJ1-3, with D unresolved. Germline V gene data show CDR1 as SGDLS and CDR2 as YYNGEE. The CDR3 is 12 amino acids. Trimming shortened V by 6 bases and J by 4 bases, and 8 bases separated the two germline ends. CDR3: CASTQNGNTIYF. CDR3 DNA: TGTGCCAGCACCCAGAACGGAAACACCATATATTTT.

The chain joins TRBV9 to TRBJ2-3, with D possibly being TRBD2 (6 bases). CDR3 length equals 14 residues. Germline CDR1 is SGDLS and CDR2 is YYNGEE. V was shortened by 3 bases and J by 2 bases, with 10 bases between the two germline ends. CDR3 sequence reads: CASSESGHTDTQYF. In DNA, the CDR3 is TGTGCCAGCAGCGAGAGCGGGCACACAGATACGCAGTATTTT.

In its sample, this clonotype was seen once. The rearrangement joins TRBV7-3 to TRBJ2-1, with TRBD2 matching 10 bases. Germline CDR1 and CDR2: SGHTA and FQGTGA. Trimming took 0 bases from V and 9 from J; bases not matched to a gene: 2. The CDR3 is 14 residues long. The CDR3 loop is CASSLTSGGSEQFF. CDR3 DNA: TGTGCCAGCAGCTTAACTAGCGGGGGGAGTGAGCAGTTCTTC.

In this sample, this clonotype turned up once. This chain joins TRBV7-2 and TRBJ2-7; 7 nucleotides line up with TRBD2. There are 14 residues in the CDR3. Germline loops: CDR1 SGHTA, CDR2 FQGNSA. With V trimmed by 3 bases and J by 6 bases, 8 bases remained unmatched. In DNA, the CDR3 is TGTGCCAGCAGCTTCAGGAGCGGGGTGAGCGAGCAGTACTTC. Translation: CASSFRSGVSEQYF.

V usage is TRBV20-1 and J usage is TRBJ2-7, with D hard to call. The length of the CDR3 is 12 residues. V was cut by 3 bases and J by 2 bases, with 8 bases left in between. Germline V CDR1 and CDR2: DFQATT, SNEGSKA (reference sequence). This CDR3 reads CSARTNPYEQYV. The CDR3 DNA reads TGCAGTGCTAGGACAAATCCCTACGAGCAGTACGTC.

This clonotype has a handful of counts. The chain uses TRBV10-3 and TRBJ2-1; TRBD2 matches 11 bases. The V and J ends lost 3 bases and 7 bases, in that order; junction bases with no gene match: 2. Germline values: CDR1 ENHRY, CDR2 SYGVKD. This CDR3 has 14 amino acids. CDR3 in DNA: TGTGCCATCAGTGATAGCGGGGGGGCAAATGAGCAGTTCTTC. Translated: CAISDSGGANEQFF.

The table lists this clonotype with a few counts. This chain joins TRBV20-1 and TRBJ2-7; weak D call: TRBD1 (6 bases). This CDR3 region has 13 residues. Trimming removed 2 bases at V and 1 base at J, with 9 bases between. Germline lookup yields CDR1 DFQATT and CDR2 SNEGSKA (reference sequence). This CDR3 is CSARWTESYEQYF. The CDR3 region has the DNA TGCAGTGCTAGATGGACAGAATCCTACGAGCAGTACTTC.

The CDR3 region is CATSDLTGGNEQYF. The DNA of the CDR3 is TGTGCCACCAGTGATCTGACAGGGGGCAACGAGCAGTACTTC. This chain links TRBV24-1 with TRBJ2-7; 10 nucleotides match TRBD1. CDR3 length: 14 residues. Germline V CDR1 and CDR2: KGHDR, SFDVKD. V shed 3 bases and J 5 bases; nucleotides not matched to a gene: 3.

In this sample, this clonotype turned up many times. The chain has TRBV16 and TRBJ1-2; D remains ambiguous. The germline CDR1 and CDR2 sequences are KGHSY and FQNENV. Trimming pared 0 bases from V and 4 bases from J, leaving 3 bases between. This CDR3 is built from 12 residues. This CDR3 reads CASSQSPYGYTF. The CDR3 bases are TGTGCCAGCAGCCAATCTCCCTATGGCTACACCTTC.

The genes are TRBV6-2 or TRBV6-3 and TRBJ2-7, with a possible D match to TRBD1 (6 bases). The V gene's germline CDR1 is MNHEY and CDR2 SVGEGT. The V end lost 5 bases, the J end lost 3 bases, and 11 bases lay between the germline ends. This CDR3 has 13 residues. CDR3 nucleotides: TGTGCCAGCAGTACTGGACAGCGCTACGAGCAGTACTTC. Translating it yields CASSTGQRYEQYF.

The gene calls are TRBV2 and TRBJ1-1, with 12 bases lining up with TRBD1. The V gene's germline CDR1 is SNHLY and CDR2 FYNNEI. J gave up 5 bases and V 1 base, and 5 bases lay outside the gene matches. The CDR3 loop spans 16 amino acids. CDR3 residues: CASSEEGQGARTEAFF. In DNA form, the CDR3 reads TGTGCCAGCAGTGAAGAGGGACAGGGGGCGAGGACTGAAGCTTTCTTT.

The V and J genes are TRBV19 and TRBJ2-7; D is tentatively TRBD1 or TRBD2 (5 bases each). This CDR3 spans 13 amino acids. V lost 5 bases and J 2 bases, leaving 10 bases between the germline ends. Looked up from germline, CDR1 is LNHDA and CDR2 is SQIVND (reference sequence). This chain's CDR3 is CASSGGPTYEQYF. In DNA form, the CDR3 reads TGTGCCAGTAGTGGGGGTCCCACCTACGAGCAGTACTTC.

The chain has TRBV19 and TRBJ1-1, with D possibly matching TRBD1 (6 bases). Germline CDR1 and CDR2: LNHDA and SQIVND (reference sequence). Trimming left V 5 bases short and J 4 bases short, with 17 bases between. The CDR3 is 15 amino acids. CDR3 coding DNA: TGTGCCAGTAGTCCAGAGGACAGTTGGGGCACTGAAGCTTTCTTT. This translates into CASSPEDSWGTEAFF.

Concerning this clonotype: A junction boundary mismatches the germline segment, possibly from a read error. The chain links TRBV7-8 to TRBJ2-5, with 7 bases matching TRBD1. CDR3 length: 18 amino acids. The germline CDR1 and CDR2 sequences are SGHVS and FQNEAQ. CDR3 in amino acids: CAGSLGPLSRGMGETQYF. The DNA of the CDR3 is TGTGCCGGCAGCTTAGGCCCACTGAGCAGGGGGATGGGGGAGACCCAGTACTTC.

This clonotype is termed medium-sized. V and J are TRBV2 and TRBJ1-2; D remains unclear. CDR1 is SNHLY, CDR2 FYNNEI, per germline. The V gene lost 4 bases and the J gene lost 7 bases, with 4 bases spanning the gap. This CDR3 is built from 10 residues. CDR3 sequence reads: CASSGPGYTF. CDR3 coding DNA: TGTGCCAGCAGTGGACCTGGCTACACCTTC.

This rearrangement joins TRBV7-9 to TRBJ2-5; D is ambiguous. V was clipped by 5 bases and J by 5 bases, with 9 bases between them. Germline assignment: CDR1 SEHNR and CDR2 FQNEAQ (reference sequence). The CDR3 runs 12 residues. CDR3 amino acids: CASSPWGETQYF. The CDR3 DNA is TGTGCCAGCAGCCCCTGGGGTGAGACCCAGTACTTC. Supplemented by reference TRBV7-9 and TRBJ2-5, the full variable domain reads DTGVSQNPRHKITKRGQNVTFRCDPISEHNRLYWYRQTLGQGPEFLTYFQNEAQLEKSRLLSDRFSAERPKGSFSTLEIQRTEQGDSAMYLCASSPWGETQYFGPGTRLLVL.

The chain carries TRBV9 and TRBJ1-6; D ambiguous. The CDR3 covers 13 residues. Trimming pared 0 bases from V and 10 bases from J, leaving 8 bases between. The germline V gene encodes CDR1 SGDLS and CDR2 YYNGEE. The CDR3 region has the DNA TGTGCCAGCAGCGTAGGGAAGATATCACCCCTCCACTTT. It yields the protein CASSVGKISPLHF. The full variable domain, with the rest looked up from reference TRBV9 and TRBJ1-6, is DSGVTQTPKHLITATGQRVTLRCSPRSGDLSVYWYQQSLDQGLQFLIQYYNGEERAKGNILERFSAQQFPDLHSELNLSSLELGDSALYFCASSVGKISPLHFGNGTRLTVT.

Of note for this clonotype: Given a much more abundant clone one base away, this may be a read error. V and J are TRBV27 and TRBJ1-2; D gene uncertain. CDR3 length equals 14 residues. Looked up from germline, CDR1 is MNHEY and CDR2 is SMNVEV (reference sequence). Deletions cut 5 bases from V and 9 bases from J, with 19 bases between. The CDR3 sequence: CASSSLAGYNSYTF. The CDR3 DNA reads as TGTGCCAGCAGTAGCCTTGCGGGGTACAATAGCTACACCTTC.

The table lists this clonotype with many counts. The chain links TRBV6-5 to TRBJ2-7, with D perhaps TRBD2 (5 bases). CDR3 length equals 14 residues. CDR1 and CDR2 from the germline V gene are MNHEY and SVGAGI. V was trimmed by 0 bases and J by 2 bases, leaving 8 bases between them. The CDR3, as DNA: TGTGCCAGCAGTTACTCTCGGGAAACCTACGAGCAGTACTTC. This encodes CASSYSRETYEQYF.

V and J are TRBV10-3 and TRBJ2-5; tentatively, D is TRBD1 or TRBD2 (5 bases each). Trimming took off 3 bases at V and 4 bases at J, with 12 bases between the two ends. Germline V gene lookup returns CDR1 ENHRY and CDR2 SYGVKD. The CDR3 is 14 amino acids. CDR3 bases: TGTGCCATCAGTGACCCGGGACGTCGAGAGACCCAGTACTTC. Amino acids: CAISDPGRRETQYF.